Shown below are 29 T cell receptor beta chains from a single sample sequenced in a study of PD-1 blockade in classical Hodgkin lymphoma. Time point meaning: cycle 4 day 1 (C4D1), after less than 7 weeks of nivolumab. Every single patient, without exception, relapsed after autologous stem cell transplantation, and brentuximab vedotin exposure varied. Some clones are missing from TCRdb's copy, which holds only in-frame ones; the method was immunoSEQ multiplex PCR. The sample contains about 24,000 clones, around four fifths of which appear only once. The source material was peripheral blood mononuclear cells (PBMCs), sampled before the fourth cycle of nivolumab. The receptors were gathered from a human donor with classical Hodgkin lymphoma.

CDR3 protein: CASSFSDSNQPQHF. CDR3 nucleotide sequence: TGTGCCAGCAGCTTCTCCGATAGCAATCAGCCCCAGCATTTT. V and J are TRBV5-4 and TRBJ1-5; D gene unclear. Germline loops: CDR1 SGHNT, CDR2 YYREEE (reference sequence). The germline V and J ends were trimmed by 2 bases and 0 bases, with 6 bases remaining between them. CDR3 length: 14 residues.

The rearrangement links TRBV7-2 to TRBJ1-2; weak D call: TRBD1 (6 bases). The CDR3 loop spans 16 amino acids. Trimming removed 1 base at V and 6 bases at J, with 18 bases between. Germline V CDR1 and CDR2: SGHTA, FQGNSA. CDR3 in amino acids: CASSLGGTLRPHGYTF. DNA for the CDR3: TGTGCCAGCAGCTTAGGGGGGACACTCCGGCCCCATGGCTACACCTTC.

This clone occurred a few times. The CDR3 is CASSYTGTPGLNEKLFF. The CDR3 DNA is TGTGCCAGCAGTTATACCGGGACCCCAGGACTAAATGAAAAACTGTTTTTT. The rearrangement joins TRBV9 to TRBJ1-4; TRBD1 is a possible D gene (5 bases). From germline, CDR1 is SGDLS and CDR2 YYNGEE. The CDR3 is 17 amino acids. The V end lost 5 bases, the J end lost 5 bases, and 22 bases lay between the germline ends. Based on the CDR3 plus reference TRBV9 and TRBJ1-4, the full variable domain is DSGVTQTPKHLITATGQRVTLRCSPRSGDLSVYWYQQSLDQGLQFLIQYYNGEERAKGNILERFSAQQFPDLHSELNLSSLELGDSALYFCASSYTGTPGLNEKLFFGSGTQLSVL.

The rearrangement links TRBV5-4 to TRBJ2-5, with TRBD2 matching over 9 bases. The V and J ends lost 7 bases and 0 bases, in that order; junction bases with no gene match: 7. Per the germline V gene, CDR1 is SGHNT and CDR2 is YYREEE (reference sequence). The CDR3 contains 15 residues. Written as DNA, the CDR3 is TGTGCCAGCGGCCCGGGACTAGCAGACCAAGAGACCCAGTACTTC. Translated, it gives CASGPGLADQETQYF.

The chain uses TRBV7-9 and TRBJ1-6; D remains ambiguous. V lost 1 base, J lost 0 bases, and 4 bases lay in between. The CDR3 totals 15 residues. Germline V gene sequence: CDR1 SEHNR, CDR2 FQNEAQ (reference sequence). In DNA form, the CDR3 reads TGTGCCAGCAGCTTAGGGAGCTCCTATAATTCACCCCTCCACTTT. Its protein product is CASSLGSSYNSPLHF.

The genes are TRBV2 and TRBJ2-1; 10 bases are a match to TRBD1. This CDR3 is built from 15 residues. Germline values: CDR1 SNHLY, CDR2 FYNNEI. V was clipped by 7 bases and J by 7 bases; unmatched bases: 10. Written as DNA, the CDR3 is TGTGCCAGCATTTTAGGGGGACAGGGGAAAAATGAGCAGTTCTTC. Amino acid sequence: CASILGGQGKNEQFF. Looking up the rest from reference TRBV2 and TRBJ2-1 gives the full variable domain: EPEVTQTPSHQVTQMGQEVILRCVPISNHLYFYWYRQILGQKVEFLVSFYNNEISEKSEIFDDQFSVERPDGSNFTLKIRSTKLEDSAMYFCASILGGQGKNEQFFGPGTRLTVL.

CDR3 protein: CASSLRAPGGRNTEAFF. CDR3 in DNA: TGTGCCAGCAGCTTAAGGGCTCCCGGAGGGAGGAACACTGAAGCTTTCTTT. The chain joins TRBV7-8 to TRBJ1-1; no definite D call. There are 17 residues in the CDR3. Germline V CDR1 and CDR2: SGHVS, FQNEAQ. Trimming removed 2 bases at V and 1 base at J, with 17 bases between.

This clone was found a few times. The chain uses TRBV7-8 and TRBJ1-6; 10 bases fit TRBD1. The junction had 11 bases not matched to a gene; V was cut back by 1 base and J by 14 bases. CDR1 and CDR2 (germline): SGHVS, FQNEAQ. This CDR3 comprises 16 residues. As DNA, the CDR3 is TGTGCCAGCAGCTTAGACACCGGGACAGGGGTAGGGGCCCTCCACTTT. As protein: CASSLDTGTGVGALHF.

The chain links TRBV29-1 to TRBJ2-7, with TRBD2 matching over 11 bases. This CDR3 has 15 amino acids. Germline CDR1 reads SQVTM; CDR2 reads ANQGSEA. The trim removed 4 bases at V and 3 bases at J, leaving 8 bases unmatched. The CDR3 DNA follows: TGCAGCGTTGTACTAGCGGGAGCCGAAAACTACGAGCAGTACTTC. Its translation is CSVVLAGAENYEQYF.

Written as DNA, the CDR3 is TGTGCCAGCAGTTCCCGGGACAGGGGGTTCTACGAGCAGTACTTC. It yields the protein CASSSRDRGFYEQYF. J is TRBJ2-7 and V is TRBV6-1, with 11 bases lining up with TRBD1. With 5 bases clipped from V and 3 bases from J, the junction kept 6 bases outside the gene matches. The germline CDR1 and CDR2 sequences are MNHNS and SASEGT. The CDR3 length is 15 residues.

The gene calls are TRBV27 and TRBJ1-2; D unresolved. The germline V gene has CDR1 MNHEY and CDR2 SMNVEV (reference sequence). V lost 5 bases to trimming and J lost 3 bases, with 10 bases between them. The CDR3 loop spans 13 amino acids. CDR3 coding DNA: TGTGCCAGCAGTCCCCTAACAGACTATGGCTACACCTTC. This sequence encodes CASSPLTDYGYTF.

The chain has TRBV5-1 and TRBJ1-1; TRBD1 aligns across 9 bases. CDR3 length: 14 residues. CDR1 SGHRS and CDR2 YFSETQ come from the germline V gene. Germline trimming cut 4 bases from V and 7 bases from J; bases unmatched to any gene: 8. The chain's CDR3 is CASSGGQGRIEAFF. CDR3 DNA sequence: TGCGCCAGCAGCGGGGGACAGGGAAGGATTGAAGCTTTCTTT. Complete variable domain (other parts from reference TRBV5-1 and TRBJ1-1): KAGVTQTPRYLIKTRGQQVTLSCSPISGHRSVSWYQQTPGQGLQFLFEYFSETQRNKGNFPGRFSGRQFSNSRSEMNVSTLELGDSALYLCASSGGQGRIEAFFGQGTRLTVV.

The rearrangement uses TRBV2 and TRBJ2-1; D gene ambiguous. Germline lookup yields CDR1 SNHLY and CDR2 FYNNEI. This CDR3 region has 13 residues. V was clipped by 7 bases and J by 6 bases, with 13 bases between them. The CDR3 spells CASKPGPANEQFF. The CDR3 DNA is TGTGCCAGCAAACCCGGACCCGCCAATGAGCAGTTCTTC.

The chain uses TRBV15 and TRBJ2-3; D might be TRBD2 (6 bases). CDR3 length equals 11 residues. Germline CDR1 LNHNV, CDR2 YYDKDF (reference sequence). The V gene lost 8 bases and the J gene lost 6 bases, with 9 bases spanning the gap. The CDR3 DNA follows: TGTGCCACCCGTCTAGCGGATACGCAGTATTTT. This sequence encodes CATRLADTQYF.

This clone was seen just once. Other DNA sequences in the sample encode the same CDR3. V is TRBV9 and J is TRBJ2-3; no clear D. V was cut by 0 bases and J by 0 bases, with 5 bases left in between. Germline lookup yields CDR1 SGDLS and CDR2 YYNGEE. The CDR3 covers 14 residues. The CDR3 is CASSVGGSTDTQYF. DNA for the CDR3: TGTGCCAGCAGCGTAGGAGGTAGCACAGATACGCAGTATTTT.

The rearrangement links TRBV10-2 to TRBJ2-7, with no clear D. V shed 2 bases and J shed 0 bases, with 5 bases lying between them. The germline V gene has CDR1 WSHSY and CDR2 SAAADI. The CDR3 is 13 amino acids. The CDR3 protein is CASSEENSYEQYF. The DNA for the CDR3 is TGCGCCAGCAGTGAGGAGAACTCCTACGAGCAGTACTTC.

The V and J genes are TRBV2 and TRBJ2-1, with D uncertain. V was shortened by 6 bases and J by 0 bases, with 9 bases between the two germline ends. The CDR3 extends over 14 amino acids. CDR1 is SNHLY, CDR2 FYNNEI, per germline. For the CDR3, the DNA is TGTGCCAGCAGGAGTAGGAGCTCCTACAATGAGCAGTTCTTC. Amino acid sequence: CASRSRSSYNEQFF.

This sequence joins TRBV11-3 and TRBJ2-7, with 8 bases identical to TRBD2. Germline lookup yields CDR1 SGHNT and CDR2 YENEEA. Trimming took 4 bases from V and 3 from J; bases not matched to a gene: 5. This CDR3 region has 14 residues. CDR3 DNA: TGTGCCAGCAGCTCCATTGGGACTAGCTACGAGCAGTACTTC. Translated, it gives CASSSIGTSYEQYF.

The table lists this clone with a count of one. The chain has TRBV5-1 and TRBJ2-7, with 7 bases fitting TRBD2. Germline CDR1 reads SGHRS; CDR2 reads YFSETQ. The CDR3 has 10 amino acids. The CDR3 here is CAGRLAEMYF. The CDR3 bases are TGCGCAGGTCGGCTAGCGGAGATGTACTTC.

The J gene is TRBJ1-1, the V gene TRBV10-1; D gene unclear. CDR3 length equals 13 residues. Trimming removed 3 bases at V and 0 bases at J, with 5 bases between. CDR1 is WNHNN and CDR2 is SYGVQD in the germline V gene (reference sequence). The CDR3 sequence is CASSDGLNTEAFF. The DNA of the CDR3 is TGCGCCAGCAGTGACGGTTTGAACACTGAAGCTTTCTTT.

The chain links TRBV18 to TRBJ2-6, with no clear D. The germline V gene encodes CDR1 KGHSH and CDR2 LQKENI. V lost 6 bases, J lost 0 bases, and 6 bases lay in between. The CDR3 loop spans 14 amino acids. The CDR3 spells CASSVVSGANVLTF. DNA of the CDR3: TGTGCCAGCTCCGTAGTCTCTGGGGCCAACGTCCTGACTTTC. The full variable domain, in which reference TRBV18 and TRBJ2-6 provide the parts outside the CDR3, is NAGVMQNPRHLVRRRGQEARLRCSPMKGHSHVYWYRQLPEEGLKFMVYLQKENIIDESGMPKERFSAEFPKEGPSILRIQQVVRGDSAAYFCASSVVSGANVLTFGAGSRLTVL.

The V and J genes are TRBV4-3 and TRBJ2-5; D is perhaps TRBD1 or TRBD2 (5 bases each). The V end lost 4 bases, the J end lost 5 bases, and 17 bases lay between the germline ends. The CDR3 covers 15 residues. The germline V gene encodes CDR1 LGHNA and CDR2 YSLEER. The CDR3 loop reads CASSRGMVVGETQYF. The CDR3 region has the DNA TGCGCCAGCAGCCGGGGGATGGTTGTAGGGGAGACCCAGTACTTC.

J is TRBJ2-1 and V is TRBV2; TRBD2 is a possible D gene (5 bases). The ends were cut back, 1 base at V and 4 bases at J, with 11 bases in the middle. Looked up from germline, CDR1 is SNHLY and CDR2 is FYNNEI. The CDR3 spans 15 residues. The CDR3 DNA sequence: TGTGCCAGCAGTGAAGGGGCTAGCACTTACAATGAGCAGTTCTTC. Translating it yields CASSEGASTYNEQFF.

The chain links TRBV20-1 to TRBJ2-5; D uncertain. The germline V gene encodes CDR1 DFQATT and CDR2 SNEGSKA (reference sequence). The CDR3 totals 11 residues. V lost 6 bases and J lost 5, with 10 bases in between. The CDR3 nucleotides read TGCAGTGCGCTGGGGAAGGAGACCCAGTACTTC. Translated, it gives CSALGKETQYF.

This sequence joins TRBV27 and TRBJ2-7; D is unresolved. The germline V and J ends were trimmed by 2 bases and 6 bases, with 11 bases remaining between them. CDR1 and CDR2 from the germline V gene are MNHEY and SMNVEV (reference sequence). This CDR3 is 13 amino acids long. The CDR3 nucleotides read TGTGCCAGCAGTTTAGGCCCAGACTCCGAGCAGTACTTC. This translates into CASSLGPDSEQYF.

Here the CDR3 reads CASSLALGGFQPQHF. The CDR3 DNA is TGTGCCAGCAGCTTAGCGTTAGGGGGCTTTCAGCCCCAGCATTTT. V gene TRBV7-8 combines with J gene TRBJ1-5; 7 nucleotides line up with TRBD1. Germline CDR1 and CDR2: SGHVS and FQNEAQ. After removal of 0 bases from V and 6 bases from J, the junction contained 5 bases not matched to a gene. The CDR3 consists of 15 residues.

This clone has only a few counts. CDR3: CSVEDESGAYNEQFF. The CDR3 DNA reads TGCAGCGTTGAAGATGAGAGCGGGGCCTACAATGAGCAGTTCTTC. The V gene is TRBV29-1, the J gene TRBJ2-1; 7 bases are a match to TRBD2. The CDR3 extends over 15 amino acids. Germline V gene sequence: CDR1 SQVTM, CDR2 ANQGSEA. Trimming removed 0 bases from V and 2 bases from J; junction bases left unmatched: 4.

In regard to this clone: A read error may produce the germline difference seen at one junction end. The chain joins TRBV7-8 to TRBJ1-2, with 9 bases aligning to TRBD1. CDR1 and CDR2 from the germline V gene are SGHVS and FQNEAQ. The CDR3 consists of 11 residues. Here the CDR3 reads CASSLGTGAVF. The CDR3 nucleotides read TGTGCCAGCAGCTTAGGGACAGGGGCCGTCTTC.

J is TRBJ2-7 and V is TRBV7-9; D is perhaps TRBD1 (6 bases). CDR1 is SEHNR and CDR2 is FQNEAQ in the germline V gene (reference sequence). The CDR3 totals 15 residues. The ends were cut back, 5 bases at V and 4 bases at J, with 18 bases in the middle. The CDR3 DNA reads TGTGCCAGCAGCAATCAACAGGGAAAGGGTTACGAGCAGTACTTC. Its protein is CASSNQQGKGYEQYF.